Listed below are T cell receptor beta chains from one sample, sequenced in a study of blood T cells in healthy people across ages. From the 5' RACE reads, TCRdb called clonotypes with MiXCR, one entry per CDR3 protein. Among 550,000 to 800,000 distinct CDR3 sequences listed, more than 20% were seen once. Input material: blood. The receptors derive from a man in his 70s in good health. The CDR3 runs from the conserved cysteine through the conserved F or W. A D gene is named only where the DNA matches it firmly. The listing skips clone size in some rows; elsewhere it reads once, few, many or a size class.

>NA|TRBD2|TRBV4-1|TRBJ2-7
CASSAQTSGRYEQYF
TGCGCCAGCAGTGCCCAGACTAGCGGGAGGTACGAGCAGTACTTC
>NA|NA|TRBV10-3|TRBJ1-1
CAIRPGLEATEAFF
TGTGCCATCAGACCGGGGCTGGAGGCGACTGAAGCTTTCTTT
>NA|NA|TRBV4-2|TRBJ2-4
CASSQDEGAKNIQYF
TGTGCCAGCAGCCAAGATGAGGGGGCCAAAAACATTCAGTACTTC
>NA|TRBD2|TRBV5-1|TRBJ2-3
CASSSTAGGPSTDTQYF
TGCGCCAGCAGCTCCACGGCGGGAGGGCCAAGCACAGATACGCAGTATTTT
>NA|NA|TRBV20-1|TRBJ2-2
CSARGPLGGELFF
TGCAGTGCTAGAGGACCCTTAGGCGGGGAGCTGTTTTTT
>NA|NA|TRBV20-1|TRBJ2-1
CSGSGSSYNEQFF
TGCAGTGGAAGCGGCAGCTCCTACAATGAGCAGTTCTTC
>NA|NA|TRBV7-9|TRBJ1-3
CASSLSTDPGNTIYF
TGTGCCAGCAGCTTATCGACCGACCCTGGAAACACCATATATTTT
>few|NA|TRBV27|TRBJ1-4
CASSFRGTNEKPFF
TGTGCCAGCAGTTTCAGGGGCACTAATGAAAAACCGTTTTTT
>NA|NA|TRBV6-6|TRBJ1-1
CASSLVSGAEAFF
TGTGCCAGCAGCCTCGTATCCGGGGCTGAAGCTTTCTTT
>few|TRBD1|TRBV5-1|TRBJ2-5
CASSLAPQGARETQYF
TGCGCCAGCAGCTTGGCCCCGCAGGGGGCGAGAGAGACCCAGTACTTC
>NA|NA|TRBV6-5|TRBJ1-2
CASSSIRDGLYGYTF
TGTGCCAGCAGCTCGATCCGGGACGGGCTCTACGGCTACACCTTC
>NA|TRBD1|TRBV11-2|TRBJ2-7
CASSSILGQGDTYEQYF
TGTGCCAGCAGTTCCATCTTGGGACAGGGAGACACCTACGAGCAGTACTTC
>few|NA|TRBV6-5|TRBJ2-7
CDRAQDAYEQYF
TGTGACCGTGCACAGGATGCCTACGAGCAGTACTTC
>few|NA|TRBV6-2/TRBV6-3|TRBJ1-2
CASSNSRTVNYGYTF
TGTGCCAGCAGTAACTCCAGGACAGTTAACTATGGCTACACCTTC
>NA|TRBD2|TRBV11-2|TRBJ2-5
CASSLGGTGEETQYF
TGTGCCAGCAGCTTGGGAGGGACCGGGGAGGAGACCCAGTACTTC
>NA|TRBD2|TRBV29-1|TRBJ2-1
CSVGGIISGINEQFF
TGCAGCGTTGGGGGGATCATTAGCGGGATTAATGAGCAGTTCTTC
>few|NA|TRBV7-2|TRBJ2-7
CASSLNLVGEQYF
TGTGCCAGCAGCTTAAATCTAGTAGGCGAGCAGTACTTC
>few|NA|TRBV6-5|TRBJ2-7
CASSYSTAPYEQYF
TGTGCCAGCAGTTACTCGACAGCGCCCTACGAGCAGTACTTC
>few|TRBD1|TRBV5-1|TRBJ1-6
CASRTGGVNSPLHF
TGCGCCAGCAGGACAGGGGGCGTGAATTCACCCCTCCACTTT
>NA|NA|TRBV28|TRBJ1-1
CASRPLRLMNTEAFF
TGTGCCAGCAGGCCATTAAGACTCATGAACACTGAAGCTTTCTTT
>NA|NA|TRBV6-5|TRBJ1-2
CASSYTGETYYGYTF
TGTGCCAGCAGTTACACAGGCGAGACCTACTATGGCTACACCTTC
>many|NA|TRBV7-6|TRBJ1-3
CASSLQVSGNTIYF
TGTGCCAGCAGCTTACAGGTTTCGGGAAACACCATATATTTT
>NA|TRBD2|TRBV20-1|TRBJ2-7
CSALGLAGVKSYEQYF
TGCAGTGCCTTGGGACTAGCGGGAGTGAAAAGCTACGAGCAGTACTTC
>few|TRBD2|TRBV7-9|TRBJ2-2
CASSPGGSRTGELFF
TGTGCCAGCAGCCCCGGGGGGAGTCGCACCGGGGAGCTGTTTTTT
>few|NA|TRBV5-1|TRBJ2-1
CASSLRISGNNEQFF
TGCGCCAGCAGCTTGAGAATTTCGGGGAACAATGAGCAGTTCTTC
>few|NA|TRBV28|TRBJ2-3
CASSGSRGTQYF
TGTGCCAGCAGCGGTTCCCGGGGTACGCAGTATTTT